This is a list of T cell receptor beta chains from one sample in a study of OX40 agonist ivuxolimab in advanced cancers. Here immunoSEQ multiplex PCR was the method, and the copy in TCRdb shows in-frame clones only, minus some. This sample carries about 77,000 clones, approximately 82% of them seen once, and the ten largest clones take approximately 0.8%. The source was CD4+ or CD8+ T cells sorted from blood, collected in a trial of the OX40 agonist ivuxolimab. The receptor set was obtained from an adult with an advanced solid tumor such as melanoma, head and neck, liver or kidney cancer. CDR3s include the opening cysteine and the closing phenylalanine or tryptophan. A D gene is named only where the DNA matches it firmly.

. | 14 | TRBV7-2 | CASSPGGINQPQHF
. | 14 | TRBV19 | CASSILDGNQPQHF
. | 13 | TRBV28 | CASRTGTDYGYTF
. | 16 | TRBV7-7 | CASSLEGGGLQETQYF
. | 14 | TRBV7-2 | CASSQATGANVLTF
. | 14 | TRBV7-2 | CASSTGSGQETQYF
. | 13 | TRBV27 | CASSQSPRGEQYF
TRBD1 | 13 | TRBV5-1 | CASGTGGYYGYTF
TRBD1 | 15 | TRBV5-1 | CASSLGDRLTDTQYF
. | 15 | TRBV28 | CASSSLGPGSPEAFF
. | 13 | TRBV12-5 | CASGFRLQETQYF
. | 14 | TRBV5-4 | CASLPGVGNYGYTF
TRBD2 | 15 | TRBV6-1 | CASSAGLAGGNEQFF
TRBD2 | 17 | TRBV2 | CASASGLAGGLTGELFF
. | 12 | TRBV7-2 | CASSLRGTEAFF
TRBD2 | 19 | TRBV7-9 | CASSVRTSGRRGAQETQYF
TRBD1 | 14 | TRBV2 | CASSVPGQGPGYTF
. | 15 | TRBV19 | CASTNQGTGNQPQHF
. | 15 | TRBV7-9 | CASTTGGNSGNTIYF
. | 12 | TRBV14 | CASSQDRLGYTF
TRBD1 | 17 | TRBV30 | CAWSGVTDRGPAYEQYF
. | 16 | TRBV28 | CASSGGGTLAKNIQYF
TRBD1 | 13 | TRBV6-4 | CASSYRTGEKLFF
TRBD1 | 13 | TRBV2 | CASSGDREETQYF
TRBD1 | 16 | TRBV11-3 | CASSPGQGVSTDTQYF
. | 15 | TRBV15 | CATSRDREGRSEAFF
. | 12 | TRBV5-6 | CASSLVAQRQFF
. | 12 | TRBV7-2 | CASSGRGPEQYF